This T cell receptor beta chain stems from a study of early T cells in non-severe SARS-CoV-2 infection. TCRdb passed the 5' RACE reads through MiXCR, listing each CDR3 protein once. The table shows some 100,000 distinct CDR3 sequences, with approximately 15% occurring only once. The CDR3 covers 11 residues. Germline loops: CDR1 SGHDT, CDR2 YYEEEE. With 2 bases removed from V and 7 bases from J, the gap between germline ends came to 7 bases. The gene calls are TRBV5-6 and TRBJ2-7; D ambiguous. The sequence was obtained from an adult who was a healthcare worker with PCR-confirmed SARS-CoV-2 infection or an uninfected control (not recorded which). The sample taken for sequencing was whole blood. As DNA, the CDR3 is TGTGCCAGCAGCTTCGTAGGGGAGCAGTACGTC. Translation: CASSFVGEQYV.